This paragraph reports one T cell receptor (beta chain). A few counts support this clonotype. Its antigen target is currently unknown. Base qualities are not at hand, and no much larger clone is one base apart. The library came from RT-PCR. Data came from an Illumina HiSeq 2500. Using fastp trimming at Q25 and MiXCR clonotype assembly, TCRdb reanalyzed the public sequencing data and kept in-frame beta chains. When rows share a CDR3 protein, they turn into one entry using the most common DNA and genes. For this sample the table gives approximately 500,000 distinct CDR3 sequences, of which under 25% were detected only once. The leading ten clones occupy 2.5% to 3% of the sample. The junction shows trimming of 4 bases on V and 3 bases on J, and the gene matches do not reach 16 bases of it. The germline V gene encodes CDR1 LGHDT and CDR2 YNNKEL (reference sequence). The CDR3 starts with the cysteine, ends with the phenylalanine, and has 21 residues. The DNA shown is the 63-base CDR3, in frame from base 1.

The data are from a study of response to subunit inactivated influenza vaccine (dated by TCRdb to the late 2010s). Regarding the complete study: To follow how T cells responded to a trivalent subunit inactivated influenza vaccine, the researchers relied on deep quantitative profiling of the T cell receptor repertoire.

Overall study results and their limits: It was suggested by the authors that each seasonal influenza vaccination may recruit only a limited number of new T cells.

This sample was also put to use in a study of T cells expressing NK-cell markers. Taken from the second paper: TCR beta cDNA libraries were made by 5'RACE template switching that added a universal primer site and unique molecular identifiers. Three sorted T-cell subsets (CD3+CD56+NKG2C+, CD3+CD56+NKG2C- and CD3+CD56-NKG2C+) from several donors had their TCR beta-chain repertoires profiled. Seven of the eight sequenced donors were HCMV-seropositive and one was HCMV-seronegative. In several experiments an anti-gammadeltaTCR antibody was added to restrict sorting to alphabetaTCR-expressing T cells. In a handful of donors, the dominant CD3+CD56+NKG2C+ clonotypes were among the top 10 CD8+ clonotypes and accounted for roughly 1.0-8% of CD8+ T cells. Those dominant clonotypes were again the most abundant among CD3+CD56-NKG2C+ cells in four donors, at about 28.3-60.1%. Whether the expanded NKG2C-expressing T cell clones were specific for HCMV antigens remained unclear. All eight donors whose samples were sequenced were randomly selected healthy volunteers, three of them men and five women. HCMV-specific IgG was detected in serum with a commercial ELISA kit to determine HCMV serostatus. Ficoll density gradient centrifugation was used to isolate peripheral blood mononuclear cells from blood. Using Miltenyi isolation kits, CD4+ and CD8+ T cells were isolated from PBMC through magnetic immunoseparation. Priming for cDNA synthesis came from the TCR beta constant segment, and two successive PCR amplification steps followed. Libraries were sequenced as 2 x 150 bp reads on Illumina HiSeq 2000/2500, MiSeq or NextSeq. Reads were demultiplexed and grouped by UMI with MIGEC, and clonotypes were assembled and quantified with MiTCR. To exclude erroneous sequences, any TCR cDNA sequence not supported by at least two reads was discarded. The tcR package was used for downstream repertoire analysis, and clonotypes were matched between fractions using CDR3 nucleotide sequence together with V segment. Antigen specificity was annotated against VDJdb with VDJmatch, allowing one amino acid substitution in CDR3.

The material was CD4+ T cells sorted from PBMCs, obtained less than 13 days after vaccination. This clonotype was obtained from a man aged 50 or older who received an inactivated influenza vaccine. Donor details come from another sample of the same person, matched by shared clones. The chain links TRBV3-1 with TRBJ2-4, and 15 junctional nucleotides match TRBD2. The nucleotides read TGTGCCAGCAGCCGAATGCTCCCGGGACTAGCGGGGGGAGTGGACAAAAACATTCAGTACTTC. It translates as CASSRMLPGLAGGVDKNIQYF.